The 27 T cell receptor beta chains presented below share a single source sample, sequenced in a study of T cell repertoires in cytomegalovirus infection. MiXCR, run by TCRdb on the reads, gives a single entry per CDR3 protein. Of 370,000 or so distinct CDR3 sequences in the sample, 34% were seen once. These receptors are not linked to any known antigen. The sample consisted of cultured PBMCs, taken from culture after CMV antigen stimulation. The origin of the receptors is a human donor in good health (CMV status not recorded). Some clones in this sample may be carry-over from other donors' samples.

This clonotype has a handful of counts. The chain uses TRBV20-1 and TRBJ2-1, with 7 bases fitting TRBD2. The length of the CDR3 is 15 residues. In germline, CDR1 is DFQATT, CDR2 SNEGSKA (reference sequence). Unmatched junction bases numbered 6, after V lost 3 bases and J lost 1 base. CDR3 sequence reads: CSASKLADSYNEQFF. Written as DNA, the CDR3 is TGCAGTGCTAGTAAGCTAGCGGATTCCTACAATGAGCAGTTCTTC.

This clonotype is medium-sized in the sample. This chain joins TRBV11-2 and TRBJ2-5; the D is unclear. V lost 1 base and J 1 base, leaving 1 base between the germline ends. The CDR3 spans 12 residues. Germline V CDR1 and CDR2: SGHAT, FQNNGV. For the CDR3, the DNA is TGTGCCAGCAGCTTAGCCCAAGAGACCCAGTACTTC. Translating gives CASSLAQETQYF.

This clonotype was seen at least ten times. The chain couples TRBV5-6 to TRBJ2-1, with TRBD2 matching 7 bases. The CDR3 covers 15 residues. V was pared by 4 bases and J by 7 bases, with 11 bases of the junction left unmatched. CDR1 and CDR2 from the germline V gene are SGHDT and YYEEEE. The DNA for the CDR3 is TGTGCCAGCAGCCCGACTAGCAGATTTGGTAATGAGCAGTTCTTC. It specifies CASSPTSRFGNEQFF.

V and J are TRBV15 and TRBJ2-7; TRBD2 might be the D (5 bases). The CDR3 consists of 14 residues. Germline lookup yields CDR1 LNHNV and CDR2 YYDKDF (reference sequence). V was shortened by 6 bases and J by 0 bases, with 12 bases between the two germline ends. The CDR3, as DNA: TGTGCCACCAGACCCGCGGGTCCCTCCTACGAGCAGTACGTC. It codes for CATRPAGPSYEQYV.

This clonotype occurred a few times. The gene calls are TRBV5-1 and TRBJ2-3; D call uncertain. Germline CDR1 and CDR2: SGHRS and YFSETQ. V was pared by 2 bases and J by 2 bases, with 6 bases between. The CDR3 sequence is 13 residues long. The DNA for the CDR3 is TGCGCCAGCAGCTTAGCCAACACAGATACGCAGTATTTT. This encodes CASSLANTDTQYF.

V usage is TRBV19 and J usage is TRBJ1-4, with TRBD1 matching 8 bases. The CDR3 totals 17 residues. Germline loops: CDR1 LNHDA, CDR2 SQIVND (reference sequence). The J segment lost 5 bases and the V segment lost 3 bases, leaving 11 bases of the junction unmatched. The CDR3 nucleotides read TGTGCCAGTAGTATCCTTCACGAGACAGGGGCCAATGAAAAACTGTTTTTT. Protein sequence: CASSILHETGANEKLFF.

This clonotype was seen a handful of times. The V call is TRBV7-2, the J call TRBJ2-5; 9 positions match TRBD2. V was clipped by 5 bases and J by 13 bases; unmatched bases: 8. This CDR3 region has 12 residues. Germline V gene data show CDR1 as SGHTA and CDR2 as FQGNSA. The CDR3 bases are TGTGCCAGCAGCGAAGCTAGCGGGATACCGTACTTC. This encodes CASSEASGIPYF.

The rearrangement joins TRBV20-1 to TRBJ2-1; a possible D gene is TRBD2 (5 bases). The CDR3 has 15 residues. V dropped 3 bases and J dropped 4 bases, with 16 bases sitting between them. Germline V gene sequence: CDR1 DFQATT, CDR2 SNEGSKA (reference sequence). CDR3 in amino acids: CSASPMRAEYNEQFF. CDR3 coding DNA: TGCAGTGCTAGCCCCATGCGAGCGGAATACAATGAGCAGTTCTTC.

There are a few counts of this clonotype. The CDR3: CASSLGTSGMRGQETQYF. CDR3 coding DNA: TGCGCCAGCAGCCTAGGGACTAGCGGGATGAGGGGTCAAGAGACCCAGTACTTC. J is TRBJ2-5 and V is TRBV5-1; 13 bases fit TRBD2. Germline V lookup: CDR1 SGHRS, CDR2 YFSETQ. The CDR3 totals 18 residues. V was clipped by 4 bases and J by 2 bases; unmatched bases: 11.

This clonotype was counted ten times or more. This chain links TRBV12-3 or TRBV12-4 with TRBJ2-1; 11 bases map to TRBD2. The CDR3 is made up of 15 amino acids. The ends lost 6 bases at V and 6 bases at J; junction bases unmatched: 7. The CDR3 DNA is TGTGCCAGCAGCCGTCGGACTAGCGGGTCCAATGAGCAGTTCTTC. As protein: CASSRRTSGSNEQFF.

This chain links TRBV6-1 with TRBJ2-3; 14 positions match TRBD2. Germline CDR1 MNHNS, CDR2 SASEGT. After removal of 2 bases from V and 1 base from J, the junction contained 11 bases not matched to a gene. The CDR3 extends over 20 amino acids. DNA of the CDR3: TGTGCCAGCAGTGAAAGAGGGTGGGGACTAGCGGGAGAACGCACAGATACGCAGTATTTT. Translated: CASSERGWGLAGERTDTQYF.

V gene TRBV6-1 combines with J gene TRBJ2-5; tentative D call: TRBD1 (6 bases). CDR1 MNHNS and CDR2 SASEGT come from the germline V gene. This CDR3 comprises 15 residues. Trimming stripped 7 bases from V and 3 bases from J, with 18 bases between. CDR3 amino acids: CASKKGVRPEETQYF. The DNA of the CDR3 is TGTGCCAGCAAGAAGGGGGTCCGTCCTGAAGAGACCCAGTACTTC.

V and J are TRBV6-6 and TRBJ2-1; D is unresolved. Germline V gene lookup returns CDR1 MNHNY and CDR2 SVGAGI (reference sequence). CDR3 length equals 13 residues. The V and J ends lost 6 bases and 3 bases respectively, with 9 bases between them. Written as DNA, the CDR3 is TGTGCCAGCAGCTATGGGATCTACAATGAGCAGTTCTTC. Amino acids: CASSYGIYNEQFF.

The rearrangement joins TRBV2 to TRBJ2-7; maybe TRBD1 (5 bases). There are 15 residues in the CDR3. From germline, CDR1 is SNHLY and CDR2 FYNNEI. Between the trimmed V and J ends, which lost 8 bases and 3 bases, there was a span of 20 bases. The CDR3 protein is CASRRADSADYEQYV. In DNA, the CDR3 is TGTGCCAGCCGCAGGGCGGATTCCGCCGACTACGAGCAGTACGTC.

This clonotype has only a few counts. This chain joins TRBV7-6 and TRBJ1-4, with D unresolved. V lost 5 bases and J lost 4, with 5 bases in between. The V gene's germline CDR1 is SGHVS and CDR2 FNYEAQ. This CDR3 is 12 amino acids long. The CDR3 DNA reads as TGTGCCAGCAGCGGCTTTAATGAAAAACTGTTTTTT. It translates to CASSGFNEKLFF. Together with reference TRBV7-6 and TRBJ1-4, the CDR3 gives the full variable domain: GAGVSQSPRYKVTKRGQDVALRCDPISGHVSLYWYRQALGQGPEFLTYFNYEAQQDKSGLPNDRFSAERPEGSISTLTIQRTEQRDSAMYRCASSGFNEKLFFGSGTQLSVL.

This clonotype was counted only a few times. J is TRBJ2-3 and V is TRBV7-9; D is uncertain. The CDR3 is 12 amino acids. Trimming removed 10 bases at V and 5 bases at J, with 13 bases between. From germline, CDR1 is SEHNR and CDR2 FQNEAQ (reference sequence). The CDR3 DNA reads TGTGCCACCAGAGAGCGTTTAGATACGCAGTATTTT. Its protein product is CATRERLDTQYF.

The chain links TRBV28 to TRBJ2-1; D is undetermined. V was trimmed by 8 bases and J by 6 bases, leaving 11 bases between them. Germline CDR1 is MDHEN and CDR2 is SYDVKM. This CDR3 contains 12 residues. In nucleotides, the CDR3 is TGTGCCAGCTCGGCAACGGCCAATGAGCAGTTCTTC. Residues: CASSATANEQFF.

This clonotype appeared a single time. The rearrangement uses TRBV24-1 and TRBJ1-5, with a possible D match to TRBD1 (5 bases). Trimming stripped 5 bases from V and 0 bases from J, with 10 bases between. Germline lookup yields CDR1 KGHDR and CDR2 SFDVKD. The CDR3 is 15 residues long. This CDR3 reads CATSGGAGSNQPQHF. The CDR3 DNA sequence: TGTGCCACCAGTGGCGGGGCGGGTAGCAATCAGCCCCAGCATTTT.

The chain employs TRBV28 and TRBJ2-3, with D maybe TRBD2 (5 bases). CDR1 is MDHEN and CDR2 is SYDVKM in the germline V gene. Trimming stripped 8 bases from V and 3 bases from J, with 9 bases between. The CDR3 is made up of 12 amino acids. CDR3 amino acids: CASQRFTDTQYF. CDR3 DNA sequence: TGTGCCAGCCAGCGGTTTACAGATACGCAGTATTTT.

This clonotype was counted a few times. The genes are TRBV5-8 and TRBJ1-1; a weak D match, TRBD1 (5 bases). This CDR3 has 13 residues. CDR1 SGHTS and CDR2 YDEGEE come from the germline V gene. The V gene lost 0 bases and the J gene lost 5 bases, with 8 bases spanning the gap. Written as DNA, the CDR3 is TGTGCCAGCAGCTTGGAACAGGAGACTGAAGCTTTCTTT. Amino acid sequence: CASSLEQETEAFF. The full variable domain, with the rest looked up from reference TRBV5-8 and TRBJ1-1, is EAGVTQSPTHLIKTRGQQATLRCSPISGHTSVYWYQQALGLGLQFLLWYDEGEERNRGNFPPRFSGRQFPNYSSELNVNALELEDSALYLCASSLEQETEAFFGQGTRLTVV.

The CDR3 here is CASSLISGSRPSYEQYF. The CDR3 DNA reads as TGTGCCAGCAGCTTAATTAGCGGGAGCCGCCCCTCCTACGAGCAGTACTTC. This chain connects TRBV7-2 to TRBJ2-7, with 9 bases that match TRBD2. Germline V gives CDR1 SGHTA, CDR2 FQGNSA. Trimming took 2 bases from V and 0 from J; bases not matched to a gene: 8. The CDR3 totals 17 residues.

About this clonotype: Just one base apart from a much larger clone, this may be a read error. This rearrangement joins TRBV7-2 to TRBJ2-3; tentative D call: TRBD2 (6 bases). The CDR3 contains 14 residues. The germline gives CDR1 SGHTA, CDR2 FQGNSA. V was clipped by 5 bases and J by 11 bases, with 20 bases between them. The CDR3 loop reads CASSPGPAAEGQYF. CDR3 in DNA: TGTGCCAGCAGCCCGGGACCAGCGGCGGAGGGGCAGTATTTT.

The genes are TRBV24-1 and TRBJ1-5; D gene uncertain. This CDR3 is 14 amino acids long. Germline V gives CDR1 KGHDR, CDR2 SFDVKD. Deletions cut 0 bases from V and 5 bases from J, with 7 bases between. The CDR3: CATSDLGIDQPQHF. CDR3 sequence (DNA): TGTGCCACCAGTGATTTGGGGATAGATCAGCCCCAGCATTTT.

This clonotype was counted only a few times. The chain carries TRBV7-2 and TRBJ2-7; 9 nucleotides align to TRBD2. CDR1 and CDR2 from the germline V gene are SGHTA and FQGNSA. CDR3 length: 14 amino acids. V gave up 5 bases and J gave up 6 bases; unmatched junction bases: 8. CDR3 coding DNA: TGTGCCAGCAGCCGTTCTAGCGGGATAGGCGAGCAGTACTTC. This encodes CASSRSSGIGEQYF.

This chain uses TRBV6-6 with TRBJ2-1, with unresolved D. Deletions cut 0 bases from V and 1 base from J, with 16 bases between. From germline, CDR1 is MNHNY and CDR2 SVGAGI (reference sequence). CDR3 length: 18 amino acids. The CDR3 DNA reads TGTGCCAGCAGTTACTCAGGTCGGGCAAAAGGTTCCTACAATGAGCAGTTCTTC. It specifies CASSYSGRAKGSYNEQFF.

V usage is TRBV28 and J usage is TRBJ2-7; D may be TRBD2 (5 bases). Germline values: CDR1 MDHEN, CDR2 SYDVKM. This CDR3 comprises 17 residues. V was cut by 5 bases and J by 5 bases, with 25 bases left in between. In nucleotides, the CDR3 is TGTGCCAGCAGTCTTCATCCCCGGGTGGCGGGCTTCCACGAGCAGTACTTC. This sequence encodes CASSLHPRVAGFHEQYF.

The V gene is TRBV7-6, the J gene TRBJ2-1; 9 bases agree with TRBD2. The CDR3 contains 15 residues. Germline CDR1 SGHVS, CDR2 FNYEAQ. V dropped 5 bases and J dropped 5; count of bases not matched to a gene: 7. CDR3: CASSGSGGGDNEQFF. CDR3 nucleotides: TGTGCCAGCAGCGGTAGCGGGGGAGGGGACAATGAGCAGTTCTTC.